This entry features one T cell receptor (beta chain) sequence. The CDR3 is 13 amino acids. Germline V lookup: CDR1 SGHDN, CDR2 FVKESK. V was trimmed by 4 bases and J by 4 bases, leaving 9 bases between them. The data were produced by immunoSEQ multiplex PCR, yet TCRdb's version contains in-frame clones alone and is incomplete. Of under 200,000 clones listed, around 80% are singletons. The sample comes from a study of blood T cell repertoires in COVID-19. Sequences were obtained from PBMCs or T cells enriched from blood (not recorded which). This chain connects TRBV14 to TRBJ2-3, with D possibly TRBD1 on 7 matching bases. The clonotype was recovered from a woman aged 55 to 70 who had recovered from COVID-19. CDR3 nucleotide sequence: TGTGCCAGCAGCCTCAGGGGGGCAGATACGCAGTATTTT. Its protein is CASSLRGADTQYF.